The entry below describes one T cell receptor beta chain. Its matching antigen is unknown. Here immunoSEQ multiplex PCR was the method, and the copy in TCRdb shows in-frame clones only, minus some. Among 29,000 or so clones listed, roughly 71% were seen once. Per the germline V gene, CDR1 is PRHDT and CDR2 is FYEKMQ (reference sequence). Trimming left V 5 bases short and J 2 bases short, with 9 bases between. The CDR3 length is 14 residues. This entry is derived from a study of vaccination effects on CD4 cells after COVID-19. The overall study: Post-vaccine sampling took place a median of 72 days after the second dose. General study results and limits: Clones arising from infection and from vaccination showed marked clonal contraction late after vaccination. Early post-infection timepoints were absent, and convalescent patients were few.

Viral peptide pools were used in the ViraFEST assay to expand antigen-specific CD4+ T cells, and sequencing came afterward. After roughly 10 days in culture, the CD4+ T cells were isolated. Each participant received a vaccine that was either BNT162b2 or mRNA-1273, given as two doses. The healthy vaccine recipients, who had no prior SARS-CoV-2 infection, showed negative nucleocapsid antibodies. This specimen consisted of CD4+ T cells from PBMCs cultured with HCoV-OC43 spike peptides, obtained after COVID-19 vaccination. Subset given: HCoV-OC43 spike overlapping peptide pool stimulation. J is TRBJ2-2 and V is TRBV13; D is unclear. The TCR comes from a human donor who received a COVID-19 vaccine. This CDR3 reads CASSRTGNTGELFF. CDR3 in DNA: TGTGCCAGCAGCCGGACGGGCAACACCGGGGAGCTGTTTTTT.